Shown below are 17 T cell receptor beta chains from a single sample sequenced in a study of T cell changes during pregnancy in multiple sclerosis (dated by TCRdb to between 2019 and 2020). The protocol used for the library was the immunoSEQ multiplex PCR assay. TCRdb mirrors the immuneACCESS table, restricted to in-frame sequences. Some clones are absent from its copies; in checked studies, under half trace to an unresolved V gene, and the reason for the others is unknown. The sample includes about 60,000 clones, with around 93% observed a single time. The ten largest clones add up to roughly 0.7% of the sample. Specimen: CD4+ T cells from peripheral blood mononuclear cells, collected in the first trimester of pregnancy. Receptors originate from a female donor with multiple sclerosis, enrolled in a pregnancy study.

The CDR3 DNA follows: TGCGCCAGCAGCTTGAGGCGGGGGGAGGAGACCCAGTACTTC. Protein product: CASSLRRGEETQYF. The chain combines TRBV5-1 with TRBJ2-5; the match to TRBD2 covers 8 bases. This CDR3 region has 14 residues. The J segment lost 5 bases and the V segment lost 1 base, leaving 4 bases of the junction unmatched. From germline, CDR1 is SGHRS and CDR2 YFSETQ.

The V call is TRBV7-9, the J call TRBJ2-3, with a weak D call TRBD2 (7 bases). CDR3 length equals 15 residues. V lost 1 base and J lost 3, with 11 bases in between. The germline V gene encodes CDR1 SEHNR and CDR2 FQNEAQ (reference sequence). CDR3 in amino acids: CASSLEGGATDTQYF. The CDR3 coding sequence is TGTGCCAGCAGCTTAGAAGGGGGGGCTACAGATACGCAGTATTTT.

This CDR3 is CASSLLGTGGQNTQYF. The CDR3 DNA follows: TGTGCCAGCAGTTTACTCGGGACCGGGGGGCAAAATACGCAGTATTTT. The chain uses TRBV27 and TRBJ2-3; D is perhaps TRBD2 (7 bases). The CDR3 spans 16 residues. V was cut by 2 bases and J by 7 bases, with 19 bases left in between. CDR1 is MNHEY, CDR2 SMNVEV, per germline (reference sequence).

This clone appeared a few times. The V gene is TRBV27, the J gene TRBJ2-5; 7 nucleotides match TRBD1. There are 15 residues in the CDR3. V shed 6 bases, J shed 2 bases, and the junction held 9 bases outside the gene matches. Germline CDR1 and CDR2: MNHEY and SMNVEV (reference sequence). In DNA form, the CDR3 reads TGTGCCAGCAGGTTAGGGGGCCTGGGGCAAGAGACCCAGTACTTC. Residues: CASRLGGLGQETQYF.

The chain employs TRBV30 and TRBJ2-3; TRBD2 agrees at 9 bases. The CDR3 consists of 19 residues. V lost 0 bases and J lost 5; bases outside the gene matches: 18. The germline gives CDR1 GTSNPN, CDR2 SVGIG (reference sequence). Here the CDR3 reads CAWSVRRGRVAGAKDTQYF. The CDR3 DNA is TGTGCCTGGAGTGTACGCCGTGGGAGGGTAGCGGGGGCGAAAGATACGCAGTATTTT.

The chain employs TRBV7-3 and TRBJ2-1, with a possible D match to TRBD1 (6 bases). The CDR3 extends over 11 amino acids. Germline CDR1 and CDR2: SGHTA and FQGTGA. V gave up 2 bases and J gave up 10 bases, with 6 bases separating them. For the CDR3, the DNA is TGTGCCAGCAGCTTAGGGGGCGAGCAGTTCTTC. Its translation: CASSLGGEQFF.

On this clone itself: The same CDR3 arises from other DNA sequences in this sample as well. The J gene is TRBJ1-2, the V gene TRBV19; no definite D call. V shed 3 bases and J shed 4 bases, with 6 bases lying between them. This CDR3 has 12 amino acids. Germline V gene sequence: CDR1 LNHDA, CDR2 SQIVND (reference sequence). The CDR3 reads CASSISVYGYTF. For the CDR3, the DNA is TGTGCCAGTAGTATTTCAGTCTATGGCTACACCTTC.

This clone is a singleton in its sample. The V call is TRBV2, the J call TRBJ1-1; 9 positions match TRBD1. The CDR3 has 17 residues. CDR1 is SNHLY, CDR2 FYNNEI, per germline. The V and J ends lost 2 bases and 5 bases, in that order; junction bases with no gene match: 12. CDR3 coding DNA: TGTGCCAGCAGTGAAACAGGGGGCTTTTTACGTGGGACTGAAGCTTTCTTT. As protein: CASSETGGFLRGTEAFF.

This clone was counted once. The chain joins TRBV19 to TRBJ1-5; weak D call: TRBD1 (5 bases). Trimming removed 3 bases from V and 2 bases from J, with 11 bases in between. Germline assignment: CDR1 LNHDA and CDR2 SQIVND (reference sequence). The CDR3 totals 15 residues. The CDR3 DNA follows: TGTGCCAGTAGTATGCCGGGGGTGCGCAATCAGCCCCAGCATTTT. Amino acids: CASSMPGVRNQPQHF.

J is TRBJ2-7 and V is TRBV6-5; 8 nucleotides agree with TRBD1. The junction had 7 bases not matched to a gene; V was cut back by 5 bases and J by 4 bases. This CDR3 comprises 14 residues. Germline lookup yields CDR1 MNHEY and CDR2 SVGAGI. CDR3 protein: CASSRTGPEYEQYF. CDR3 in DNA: TGTGCCAGCAGTAGGACAGGGCCTGAATACGAGCAGTACTTC.

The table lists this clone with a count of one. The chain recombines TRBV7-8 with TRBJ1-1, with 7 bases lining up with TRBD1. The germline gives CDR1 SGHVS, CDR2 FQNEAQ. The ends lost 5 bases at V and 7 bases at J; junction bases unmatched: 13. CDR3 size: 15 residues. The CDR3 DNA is TGTGCCAGCAGCCTGCACCGGACAGGTTCATTTGAAGCTTTCTTT. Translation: CASSLHRTGSFEAFF.

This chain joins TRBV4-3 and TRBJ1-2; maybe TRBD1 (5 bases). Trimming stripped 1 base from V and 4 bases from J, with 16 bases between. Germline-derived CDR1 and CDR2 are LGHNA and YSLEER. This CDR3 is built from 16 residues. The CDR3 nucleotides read TGCGCCAGCAGCCAAGTCCCTAGGGGAGGAATCTATGGCTACACCTTC. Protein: CASSQVPRGGIYGYTF.

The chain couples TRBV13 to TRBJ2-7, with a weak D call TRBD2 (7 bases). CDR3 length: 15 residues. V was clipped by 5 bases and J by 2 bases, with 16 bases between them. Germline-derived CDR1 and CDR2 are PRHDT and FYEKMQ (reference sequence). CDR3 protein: CASSRLGGGTYEQYF. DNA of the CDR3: TGTGCCAGCAGCCGCTTAGGGGGGGGTACCTACGAGCAGTACTTC.

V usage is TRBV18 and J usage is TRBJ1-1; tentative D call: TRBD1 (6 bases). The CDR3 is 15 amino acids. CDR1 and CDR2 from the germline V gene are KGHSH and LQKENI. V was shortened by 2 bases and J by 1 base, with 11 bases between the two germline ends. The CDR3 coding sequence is TGTGCCAGCTCACCAGAGCGGACAGCGAACACTGAAGCTTTCTTT. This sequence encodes CASSPERTANTEAFF.

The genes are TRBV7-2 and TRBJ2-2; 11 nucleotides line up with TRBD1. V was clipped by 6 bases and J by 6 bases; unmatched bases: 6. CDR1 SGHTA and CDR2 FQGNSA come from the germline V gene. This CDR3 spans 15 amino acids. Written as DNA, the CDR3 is TGTGCCAGCAGTCATCGGACAGGGGGCTCCGGGGAGCTGTTTTTT. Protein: CASSHRTGGSGELFF.

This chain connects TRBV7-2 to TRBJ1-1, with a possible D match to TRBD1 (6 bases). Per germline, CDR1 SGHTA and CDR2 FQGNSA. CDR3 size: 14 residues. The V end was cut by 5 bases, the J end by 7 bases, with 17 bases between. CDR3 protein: CASSPARDTGEAFF. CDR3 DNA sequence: TGTGCCAGCAGCCCGGCTCGGGACACGGGTGAAGCTTTCTTT.

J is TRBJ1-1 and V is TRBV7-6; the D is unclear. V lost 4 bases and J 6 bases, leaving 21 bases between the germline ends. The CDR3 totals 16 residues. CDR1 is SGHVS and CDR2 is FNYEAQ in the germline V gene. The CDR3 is CASSSKIQVDFSEAFF. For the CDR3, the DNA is TGTGCCAGCAGCTCTAAGATTCAGGTGGATTTTTCTGAAGCTTTCTTT. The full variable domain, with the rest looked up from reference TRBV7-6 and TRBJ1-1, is GAGVSQSPRYKVTKRGQDVALRCDPISGHVSLYWYRQALGQGPEFLTYFNYEAQQDKSGLPNDRFSAERPEGSISTLTIQRTEQRDSAMYRCASSSKIQVDFSEAFFGQGTRLTVV.